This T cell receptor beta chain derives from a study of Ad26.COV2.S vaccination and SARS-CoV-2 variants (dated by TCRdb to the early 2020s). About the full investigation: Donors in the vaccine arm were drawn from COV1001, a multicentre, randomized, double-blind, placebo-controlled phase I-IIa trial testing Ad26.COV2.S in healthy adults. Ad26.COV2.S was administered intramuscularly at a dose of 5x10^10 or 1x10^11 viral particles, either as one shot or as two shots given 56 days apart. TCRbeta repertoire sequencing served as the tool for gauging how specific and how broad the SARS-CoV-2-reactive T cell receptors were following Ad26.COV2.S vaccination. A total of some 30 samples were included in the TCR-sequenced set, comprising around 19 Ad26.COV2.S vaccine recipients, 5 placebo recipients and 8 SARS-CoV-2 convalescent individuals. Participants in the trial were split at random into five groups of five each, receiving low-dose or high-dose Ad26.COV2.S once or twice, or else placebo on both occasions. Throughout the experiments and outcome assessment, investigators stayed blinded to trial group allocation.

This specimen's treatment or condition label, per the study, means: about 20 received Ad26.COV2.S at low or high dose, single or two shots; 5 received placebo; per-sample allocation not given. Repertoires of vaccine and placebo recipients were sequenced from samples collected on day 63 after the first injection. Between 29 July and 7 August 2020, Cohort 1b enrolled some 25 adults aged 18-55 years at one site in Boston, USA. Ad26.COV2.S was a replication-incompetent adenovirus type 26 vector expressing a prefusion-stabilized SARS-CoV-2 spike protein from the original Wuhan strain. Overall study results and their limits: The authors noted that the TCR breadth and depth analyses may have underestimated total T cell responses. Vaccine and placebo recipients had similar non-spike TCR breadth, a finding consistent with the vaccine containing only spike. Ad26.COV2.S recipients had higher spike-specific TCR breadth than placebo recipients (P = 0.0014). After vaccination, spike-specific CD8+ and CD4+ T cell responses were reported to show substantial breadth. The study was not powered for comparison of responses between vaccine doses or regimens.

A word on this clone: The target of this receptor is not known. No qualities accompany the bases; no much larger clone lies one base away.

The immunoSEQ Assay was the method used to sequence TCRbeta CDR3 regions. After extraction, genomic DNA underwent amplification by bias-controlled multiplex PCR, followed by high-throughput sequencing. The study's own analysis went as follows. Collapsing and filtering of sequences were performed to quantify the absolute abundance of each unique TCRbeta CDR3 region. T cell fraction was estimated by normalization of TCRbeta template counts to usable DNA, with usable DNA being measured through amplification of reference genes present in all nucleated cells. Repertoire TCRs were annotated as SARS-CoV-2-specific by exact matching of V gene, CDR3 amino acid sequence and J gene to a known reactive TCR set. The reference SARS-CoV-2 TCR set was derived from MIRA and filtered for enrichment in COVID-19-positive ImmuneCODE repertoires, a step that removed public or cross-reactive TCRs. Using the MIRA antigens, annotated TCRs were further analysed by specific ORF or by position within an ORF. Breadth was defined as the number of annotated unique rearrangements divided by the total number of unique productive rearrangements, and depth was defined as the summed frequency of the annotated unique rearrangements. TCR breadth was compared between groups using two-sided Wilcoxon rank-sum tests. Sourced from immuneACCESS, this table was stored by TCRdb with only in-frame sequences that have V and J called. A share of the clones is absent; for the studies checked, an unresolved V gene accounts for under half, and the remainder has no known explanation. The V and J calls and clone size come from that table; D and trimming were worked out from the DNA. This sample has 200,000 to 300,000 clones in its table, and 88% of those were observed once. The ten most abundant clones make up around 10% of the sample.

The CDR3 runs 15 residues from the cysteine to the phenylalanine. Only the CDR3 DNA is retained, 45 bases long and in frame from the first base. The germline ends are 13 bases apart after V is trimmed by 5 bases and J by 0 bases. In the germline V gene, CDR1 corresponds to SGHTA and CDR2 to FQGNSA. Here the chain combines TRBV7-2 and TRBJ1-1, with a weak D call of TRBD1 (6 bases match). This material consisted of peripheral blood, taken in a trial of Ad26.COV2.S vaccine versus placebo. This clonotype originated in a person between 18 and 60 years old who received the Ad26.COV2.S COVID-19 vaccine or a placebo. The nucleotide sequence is TGTGCCAGCAGCCGCGCTACAGGGCTGAACACTGAAGCTTTCTTT. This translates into CASSRATGLNTEAFF.